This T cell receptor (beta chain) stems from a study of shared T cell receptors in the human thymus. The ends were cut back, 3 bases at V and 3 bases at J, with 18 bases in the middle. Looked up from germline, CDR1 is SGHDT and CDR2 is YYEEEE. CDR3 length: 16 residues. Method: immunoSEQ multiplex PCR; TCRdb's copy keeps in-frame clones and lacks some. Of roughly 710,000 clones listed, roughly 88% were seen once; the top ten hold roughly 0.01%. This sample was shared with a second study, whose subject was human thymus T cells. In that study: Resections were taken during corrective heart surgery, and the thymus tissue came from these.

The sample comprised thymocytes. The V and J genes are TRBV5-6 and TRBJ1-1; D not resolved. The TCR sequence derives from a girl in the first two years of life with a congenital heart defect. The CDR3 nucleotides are TGTGCCAGCAGCTACCTGCCGACCACTAGGGACACTGAAGCTTTCTTT. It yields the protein CASSYLPTTRDTEAFF.